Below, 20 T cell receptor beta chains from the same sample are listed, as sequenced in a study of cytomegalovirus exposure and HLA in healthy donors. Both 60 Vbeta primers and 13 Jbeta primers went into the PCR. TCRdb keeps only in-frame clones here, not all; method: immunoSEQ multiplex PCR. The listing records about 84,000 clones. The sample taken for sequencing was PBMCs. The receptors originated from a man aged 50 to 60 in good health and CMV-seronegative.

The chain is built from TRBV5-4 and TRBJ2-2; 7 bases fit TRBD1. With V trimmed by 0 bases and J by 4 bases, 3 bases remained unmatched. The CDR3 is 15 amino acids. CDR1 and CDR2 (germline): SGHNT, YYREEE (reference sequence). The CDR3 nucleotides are TGTGCCAGCAGCTTGGCGGACAGGAGCACCGGGGAGCTGTTTTTT. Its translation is CASSLADRSTGELFF.

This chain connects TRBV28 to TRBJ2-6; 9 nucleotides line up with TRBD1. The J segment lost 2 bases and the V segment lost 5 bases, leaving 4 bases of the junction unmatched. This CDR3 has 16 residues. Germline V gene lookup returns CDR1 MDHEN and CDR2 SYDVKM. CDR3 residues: CASSRTGATGANVLTF. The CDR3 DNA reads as TGTGCCAGCAGTAGGACAGGGGCTACTGGGGCCAACGTCCTGACTTTC.

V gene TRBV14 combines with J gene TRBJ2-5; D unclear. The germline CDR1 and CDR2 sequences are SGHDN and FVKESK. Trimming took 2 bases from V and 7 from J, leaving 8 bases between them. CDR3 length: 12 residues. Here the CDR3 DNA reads TGTGCCAGCAGCCAACCCTCTTTGACCCAGTACTTC. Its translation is CASSQPSLTQYF.

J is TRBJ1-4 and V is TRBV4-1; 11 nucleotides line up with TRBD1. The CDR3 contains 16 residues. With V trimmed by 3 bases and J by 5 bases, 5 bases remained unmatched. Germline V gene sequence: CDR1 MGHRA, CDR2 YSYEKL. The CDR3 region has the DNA TGCGCCAGCAGCCACAAGGGGACAGGGGGAAATGAAAAACTGTTTTTT. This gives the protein CASSHKGTGGNEKLFF.

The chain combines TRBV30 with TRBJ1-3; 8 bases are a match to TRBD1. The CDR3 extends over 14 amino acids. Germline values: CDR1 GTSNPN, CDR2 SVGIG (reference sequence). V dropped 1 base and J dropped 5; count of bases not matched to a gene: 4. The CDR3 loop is CAWSADRGRNTIYF. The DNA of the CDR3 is TGTGCCTGGAGTGCCGACAGGGGTCGAAACACCATATATTTT.

The CDR3 here is CASSVATGGAGASNEQFF. The CDR3, as DNA: TGTGCCAGCAGCGTAGCTACGGGGGGGGCGGGGGCTTCCAATGAGCAGTTCTTC. The gene calls are TRBV9 and TRBJ2-1, with TRBD2 matching 8 bases. CDR3 length: 18 residues. The ends lost 0 bases at V and 6 bases at J; junction bases unmatched: 14. Germline-derived CDR1 and CDR2 are SGDLS and YYNGEE.

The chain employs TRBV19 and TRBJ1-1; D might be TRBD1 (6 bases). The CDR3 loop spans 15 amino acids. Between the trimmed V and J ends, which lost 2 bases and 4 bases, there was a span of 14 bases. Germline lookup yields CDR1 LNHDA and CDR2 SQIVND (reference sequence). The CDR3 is CASSIWGRQLTEAFF. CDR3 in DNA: TGTGCCAGTAGTATATGGGGGCGCCAGCTCACTGAAGCTTTCTTT.

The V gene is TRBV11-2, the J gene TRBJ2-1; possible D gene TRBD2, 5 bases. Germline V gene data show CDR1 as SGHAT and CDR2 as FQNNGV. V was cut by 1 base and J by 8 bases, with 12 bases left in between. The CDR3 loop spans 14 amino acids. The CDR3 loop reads CASSLVAGLDEQFF. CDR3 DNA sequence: TGTGCCAGCAGCTTAGTCGCAGGACTGGATGAGCAGTTCTTC.

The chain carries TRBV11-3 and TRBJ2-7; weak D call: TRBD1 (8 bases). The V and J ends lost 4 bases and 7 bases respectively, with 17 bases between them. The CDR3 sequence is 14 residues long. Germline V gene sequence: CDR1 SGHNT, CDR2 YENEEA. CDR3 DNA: TGTGCCAGCAGCTCCCGACAGGGGAGGGGTGAGCAGTACTTC. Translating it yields CASSSRQGRGEQYF.

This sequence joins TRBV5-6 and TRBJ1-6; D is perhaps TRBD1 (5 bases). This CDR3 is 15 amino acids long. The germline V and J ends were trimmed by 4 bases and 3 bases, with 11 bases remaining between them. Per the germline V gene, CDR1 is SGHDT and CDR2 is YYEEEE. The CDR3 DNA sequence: TGTGCCAGCAGCCAGGGATCAGGCTATAATTCACCCCTCCACTTT. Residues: CASSQGSGYNSPLHF.

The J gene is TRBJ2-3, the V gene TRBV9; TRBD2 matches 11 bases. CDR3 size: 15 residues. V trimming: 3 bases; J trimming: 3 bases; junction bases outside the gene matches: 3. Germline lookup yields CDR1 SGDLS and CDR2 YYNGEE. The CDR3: CASSARTSGTDTQYF. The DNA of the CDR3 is TGTGCCAGCAGCGCCAGGACTAGCGGGACAGATACGCAGTATTTT.

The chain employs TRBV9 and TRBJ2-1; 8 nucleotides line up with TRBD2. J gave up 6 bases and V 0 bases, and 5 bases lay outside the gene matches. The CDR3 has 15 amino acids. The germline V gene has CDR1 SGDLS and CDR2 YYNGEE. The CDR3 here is CASSVAGGPLNEQFF. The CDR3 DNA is TGTGCCAGCAGCGTAGCGGGGGGGCCGCTCAATGAGCAGTTCTTC.

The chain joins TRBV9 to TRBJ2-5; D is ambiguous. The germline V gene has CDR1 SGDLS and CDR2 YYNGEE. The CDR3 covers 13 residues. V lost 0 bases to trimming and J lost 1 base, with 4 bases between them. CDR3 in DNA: TGTGCCAGCAGCGTAGCCAGCCAAGAGACCCAGTACTTC. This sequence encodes CASSVASQETQYF.

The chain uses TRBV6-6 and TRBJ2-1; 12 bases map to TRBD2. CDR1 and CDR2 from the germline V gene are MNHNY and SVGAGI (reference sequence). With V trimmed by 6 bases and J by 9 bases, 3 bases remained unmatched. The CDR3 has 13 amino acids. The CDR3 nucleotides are TGTGCCAGCAGACTAGCGGGGGGCACTGAGCAGTTCTTC. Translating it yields CASRLAGGTEQFF.

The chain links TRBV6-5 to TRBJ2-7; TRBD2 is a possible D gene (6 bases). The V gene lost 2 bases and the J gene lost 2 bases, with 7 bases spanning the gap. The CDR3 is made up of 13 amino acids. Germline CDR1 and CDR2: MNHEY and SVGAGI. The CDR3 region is CASSYRLAYEQYF. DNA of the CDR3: TGTGCCAGCAGTTACCGACTAGCCTACGAGCAGTACTTC.

The CDR3, as DNA: TGTGCCAGCAGCTTAGGGGGCTCATATGGAAACACCATATATTTT. Protein: CASSLGGSYGNTIYF. This rearrangement joins TRBV7-2 to TRBJ1-3; weak D call: TRBD1 (5 bases). The V end was cut by 1 base, the J end by 3 bases, with 10 bases between. Germline V gene data show CDR1 as SGHTA and CDR2 as FQGNSA. This CDR3 is built from 15 residues.

CDR3 DNA sequence: TGTGCCAGCAGTTCCGGGACTAGCGGGGGGGCCAGAGAGACCCAGTACTTC. It yields the protein CASSSGTSGGARETQYF. The chain links TRBV27 to TRBJ2-5; 16 bases are shared with TRBD2. This CDR3 is built from 17 residues. V lost 4 bases, J lost 4 bases, and 6 bases stayed unmatched. Germline V gene sequence: CDR1 MNHEY, CDR2 SMNVEV (reference sequence).

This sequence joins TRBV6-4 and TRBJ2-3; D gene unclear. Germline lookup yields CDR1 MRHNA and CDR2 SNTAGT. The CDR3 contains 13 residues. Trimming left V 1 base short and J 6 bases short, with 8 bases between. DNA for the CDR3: TGTGCCAGCAGTGACTACTCCACGGATACGCAGTATTTT. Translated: CASSDYSTDTQYF.

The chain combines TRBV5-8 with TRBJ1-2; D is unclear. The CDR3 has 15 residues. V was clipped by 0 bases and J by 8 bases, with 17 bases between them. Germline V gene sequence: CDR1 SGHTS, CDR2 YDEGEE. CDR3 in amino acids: CASSLDLVSANGYTF. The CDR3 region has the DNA TGTGCCAGCAGCTTGGATCTAGTCTCCGCTAACGGCTACACCTTC.

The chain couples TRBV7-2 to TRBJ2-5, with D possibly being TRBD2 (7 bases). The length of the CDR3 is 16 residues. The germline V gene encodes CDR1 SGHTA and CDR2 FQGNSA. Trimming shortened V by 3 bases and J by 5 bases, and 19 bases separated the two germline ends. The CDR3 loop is CASSLMSSGGRETQYF. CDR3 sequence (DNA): TGTGCCAGCAGCTTGATGTCCTCCGGGGGGCGGGAGACCCAGTACTTC.